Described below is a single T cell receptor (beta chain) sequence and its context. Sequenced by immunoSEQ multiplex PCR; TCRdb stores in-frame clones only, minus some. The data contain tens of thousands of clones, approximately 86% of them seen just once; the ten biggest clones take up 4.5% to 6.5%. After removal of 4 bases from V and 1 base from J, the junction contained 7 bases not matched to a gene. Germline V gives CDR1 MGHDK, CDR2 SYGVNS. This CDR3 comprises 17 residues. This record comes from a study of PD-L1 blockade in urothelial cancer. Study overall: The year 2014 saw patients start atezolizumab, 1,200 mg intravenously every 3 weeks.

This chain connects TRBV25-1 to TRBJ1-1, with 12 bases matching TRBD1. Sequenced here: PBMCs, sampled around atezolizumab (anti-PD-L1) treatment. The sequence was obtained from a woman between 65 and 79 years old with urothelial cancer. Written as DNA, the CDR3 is TGTGCCAGCAGTGCCTCGGGGACAGGGGGCGGGAACACTGAAGCTTTCTTT. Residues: CASSASGTGGGNTEAFF.